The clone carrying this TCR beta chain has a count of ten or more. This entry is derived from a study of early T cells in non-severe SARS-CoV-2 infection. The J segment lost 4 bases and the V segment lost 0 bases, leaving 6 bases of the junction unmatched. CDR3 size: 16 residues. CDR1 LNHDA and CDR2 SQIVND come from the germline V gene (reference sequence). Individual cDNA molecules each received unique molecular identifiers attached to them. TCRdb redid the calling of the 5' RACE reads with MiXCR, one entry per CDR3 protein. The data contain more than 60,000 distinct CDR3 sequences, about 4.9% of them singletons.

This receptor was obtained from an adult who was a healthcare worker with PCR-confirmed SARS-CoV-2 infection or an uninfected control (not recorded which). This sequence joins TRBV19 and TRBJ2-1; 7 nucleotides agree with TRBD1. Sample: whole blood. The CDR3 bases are TGTGCCAGTAGTATAGATCAGGGGGTAGCGTACAATGAGCAGTTCTTC. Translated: CASSIDQGVAYNEQFF.